The source of this T cell receptor (beta chain) is a study of beta chain features in type 1 diabetes. Study-wide results and caveats: Moderate yet significant TCRB CDR3 shortening was seen in Type 1 diabetes patients in all four CD4+ subsets.

Every bit of the isolated RNA underwent reverse transcription, so sequencing read expressed TCRB transcripts. Generated by immunoSEQ multiplex PCR, the TCRdb table keeps only in-frame clones and is missing some. The sample has some 250,000 clones; around 13% are singletons. Remarks on this clone: Antigen unknown.

Looked up from germline, CDR1 is MNHNS and CDR2 is SASEGT. Trimming removed 1 base at V and 7 bases at J, with 10 bases between. This CDR3 has 14 residues. This receptor was taken from a man aged 25 to 40 with type 1 diabetes. The sample taken for sequencing was naive CD4+ T cells from blood. This chain uses TRBV6-1 with TRBJ2-2; D ambiguous. The CDR3 spells CASSEVRVGGELFF. As DNA, the CDR3 is TGTGCCAGCAGTGAAGTTCGGGTAGGCGGGGAGCTGTTTTTT.